This T cell receptor beta chain was sequenced during a study of T cell responses to AZD1222 COVID-19 vaccine. Broader study findings: Repertoires were collected only later (after the peak T cell response had occurred). Baseline serostatus was positive in only six or seven AZD1222 recipients. Spike was spanned by vaccine-associated CD4 TCRs, which were dominant at 160-218 and 743-854.

The germline V and J ends were trimmed by 1 base and 6 bases, with 3 bases remaining between them. Germline V gene sequence: CDR1 SEHNR, CDR2 FQNEAQ (reference sequence). The CDR3 contains 11 residues. With respect to this clone: The antigen remains undetermined.

Profiled with immunoSEQ multiplex PCR; TCRdb holds only in-frame clones, not every one. The data show 110,000 or so clones, about 86% seen once. This rearrangement joins TRBV7-9 to TRBJ1-2; the D is unclear. The sample consisted of peripheral blood, taken 28 days after the second AZD1222 dose. The clonotype comes from an adult who received the AZD1222 COVID-19 vaccine. The CDR3 protein is CASSLGHGYTF. CDR3 coding DNA: TGTGCCAGCAGCTTAGGGCATGGCTACACCTTC. Filled out from reference TRBV7-9 and TRBJ1-2, the complete variable domain reads DTGVSQNPRHKITKRGQNVTFRCDPISEHNRLYWYRQTLGQGPEFLTYFQNEAQLEKSRLLSDRFSAERPKGSFSTLEIQRTEQGDSAMYLCASSLGHGYTFGSGTRLTVV.